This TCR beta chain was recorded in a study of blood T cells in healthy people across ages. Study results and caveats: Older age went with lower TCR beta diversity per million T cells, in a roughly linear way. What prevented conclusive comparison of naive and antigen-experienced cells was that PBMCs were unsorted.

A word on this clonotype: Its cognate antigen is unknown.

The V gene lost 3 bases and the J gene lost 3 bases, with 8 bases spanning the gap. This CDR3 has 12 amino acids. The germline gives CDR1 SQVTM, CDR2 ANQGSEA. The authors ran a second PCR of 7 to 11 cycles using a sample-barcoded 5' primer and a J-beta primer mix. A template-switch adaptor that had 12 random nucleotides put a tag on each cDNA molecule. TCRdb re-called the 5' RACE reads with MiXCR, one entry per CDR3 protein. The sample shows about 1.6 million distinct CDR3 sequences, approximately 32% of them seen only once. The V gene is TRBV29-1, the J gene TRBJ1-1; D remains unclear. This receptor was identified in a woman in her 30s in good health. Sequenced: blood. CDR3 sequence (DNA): TGCAGCGTTGATCAGACATACACTGAAGCTTTCTTT. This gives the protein CSVDQTYTEAFF.